This is a list of T cell receptor beta chains from one sample in a study of a mutant IDH1 vaccine in newly diagnosed glioma. These receptors' targets are unknown. Profiled with immunoSEQ multiplex PCR; TCRdb holds only in-frame clones, not every one. The sample contains over 50,000 clones, approximately 90% of which appear only once. The material sequenced was PBMCs, taken from a glioma patient whose treatment included an IDH1 peptide vaccine. These receptors all stem from a woman aged 40 to 55 with glioma. Each CDR3 is given with its conserved first and last residue. A D gene is named only where the DNA matches it firmly. Not all rows give a size; the values are once, few, many and, for expanded clones, a class.

DNA | CDR3 | V | size | D | J
TGTGCCAGCAGCTTAGCCGGGACGGGGGACATTCAGTACTTC | CASSLAGTGDIQYF | TRBV7-8 | - | - | TRBJ2-4
TGTGCCAGCAGCTGGGACAGGGCCTACGAGCAGTACTTC | CASSWDRAYEQYF | TRBV7-9 | - | TRBD1 | TRBJ2-7
TGCGCCAGCAGCTTAGCGGGAGGCACAGATACGCAGTATTTT | CASSLAGGTDTQYF | TRBV5-1 | - | TRBD2 | TRBJ2-3
TGTGCCAGCAGTTACCGCCGCGGGAGGGGGCAGTATTTT | CASSYRRGRGQYF | TRBV6-5 | - | TRBD2 | TRBJ2-3
TGTGCCAGCAGTCTCAGGGCCCCTATGAACACTGAAGCTTTCTTT | CASSLRAPMNTEAFF | TRBV28 | few | - | TRBJ1-1
TGTGCCTGGAGTGTAGGGGTTTCTAATGAAAAACTGTTTTTT | CAWSVGVSNEKLFF | TRBV30 | - | - | TRBJ1-4
TGTGCCAGCAGCCCCTCTCTCGGCAGCCAATACGAGCAGTACTTC | CASSPSLGSQYEQYF | TRBV9 | once | - | TRBJ2-7
TGTGCCAGCAGTGACAACTCTGGAAACACCATATATTTT | CASSDNSGNTIYF | TRBV2 | few | - | TRBJ1-3
TGTGCCAGCATCGGAATGGGGGGAGGTACCTACGAGCAGTACTTC | CASIGMGGGTYEQYF | TRBV2 | - | - | TRBJ2-7
TGTGCCAGCAGCTTAGGCGGGACAAATGGCTACACCTTC | CASSLGGTNGYTF | TRBV7-9 | - | - | TRBJ1-2
TGTGCCAGCAGTTACTCGAGCGGGAGTTACGAGCAGTACTTC | CASSYSSGSYEQYF | TRBV6-5 | - | TRBD2 | TRBJ2-7